This T cell receptor (beta chain) was obtained from a study of shared clonotypes between healthy human individuals. The naive CD8 fraction comprised CD45RO-negative cells positively selected for CCR7 and excluded terminally differentiated effector memory CD45RA+ cells. Germline assignment: CDR1 SGHDT and CDR2 YYEEEE. The CDR3 consists of 15 residues. Trimming removed 4 bases from V and 6 bases from J, with 16 bases in between. As for this clone: Its antigen is currently unknown.

Clones were read by immunoSEQ multiplex PCR, and TCRdb kept only the in-frame ones, dropping some. Of approximately 650,000 clones listed, around 95% are singletons. Study outcomes and limitations: Non-shared clonotypes displayed generation probabilities falling below those of clonotypes present in all four donors. Clonotype sharing among donors likely depends on sequencing depth.

This TCR derives from a woman in her 30s in good health. The gene calls are TRBV5-6 and TRBJ2-2, with D possibly matching TRBD2 (6 bases). The material sequenced was naive CD8+ T cells sorted from blood. CDR3 sequence reads: CASSPPRDASGELFF. CDR3 nucleotides: TGTGCCAGCAGCCCCCCGCGGGACGCCTCCGGGGAGCTGTTTTTT. The variable domain in full, with the rest retrieved from reference TRBV5-6 and TRBJ2-2, is DAGVTQSPTHLIKTRGQQVTLRCSPKSGHDTVSWYQQALGQGPQFIFQYYEEEERQRGNFPDRFSGHQFPNYSSELNVNALLLGDSALYLCASSPPRDASGELFFGEGSRLTVL.